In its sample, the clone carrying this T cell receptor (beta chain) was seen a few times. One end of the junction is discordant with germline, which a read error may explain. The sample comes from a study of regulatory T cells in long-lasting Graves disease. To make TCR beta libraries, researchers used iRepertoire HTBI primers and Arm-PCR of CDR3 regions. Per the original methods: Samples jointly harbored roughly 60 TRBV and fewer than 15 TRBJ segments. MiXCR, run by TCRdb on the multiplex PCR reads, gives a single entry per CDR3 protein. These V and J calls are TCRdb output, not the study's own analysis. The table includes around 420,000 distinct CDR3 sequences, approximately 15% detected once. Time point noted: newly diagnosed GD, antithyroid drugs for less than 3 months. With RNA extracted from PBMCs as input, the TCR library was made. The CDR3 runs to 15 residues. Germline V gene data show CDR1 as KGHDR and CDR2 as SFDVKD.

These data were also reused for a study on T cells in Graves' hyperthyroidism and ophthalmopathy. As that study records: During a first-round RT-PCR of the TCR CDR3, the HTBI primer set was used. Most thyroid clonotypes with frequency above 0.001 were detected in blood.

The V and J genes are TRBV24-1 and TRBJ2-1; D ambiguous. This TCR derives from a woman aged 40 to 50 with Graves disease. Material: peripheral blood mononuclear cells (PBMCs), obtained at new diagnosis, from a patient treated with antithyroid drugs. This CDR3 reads CATGDLERIGDEQFF. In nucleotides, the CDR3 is TGTGCCACCGGTGATTTGGAACGGATCGGCGATGAGCAGTTCTTC.